This note documents a single TCR beta chain sequence. Its antigen is still unknown. Base qualities were left out, and no much larger clone turns up one base away. The source of the sample is a study of cytomegalovirus exposure and HLA in healthy donors (TCRdb year 2017). Background for the entire study: An earlier analysis of some 600 of the donors reported approximately 300 Gb of sequence data and around 120 million unique TCR beta sequences obtained from about 179 million T cells. An early release covering roughly 580 HLA-typed donors comprised 300 to 350 gigabases of sequencing data and 85 million or so unique TCR sequences. Among the approximately 430 genotyped donors, around 81% belonged to the genetic ancestry cluster associated with self-reported Caucasian donors. The study was designed to test whether signatures of past pathogen exposure could be identified by cataloging public T cell receptors. The study used immunosequencing to profile the T cell repertoires of 600 to 850 subjects and linked those repertoires to cytomegalovirus serostatus. A separate validation cohort of about 110 different subjects was used in addition to the roughly 670-subject first cohort. The study combined high-throughput TCR immunosequencing, statistical association of individual TCRs with disease status, and machine learning to predict cytomegalovirus infection status. To study patterns of TCR occurrence, a later analysis re-analyzed previously published TCR beta repertoires from 500 to 850 donors and added high-resolution HLA genotyping. The later analysis used no new phenotypic data to find candidate immune exposures, relying instead on TCR beta sequences and their occurrence across donors. To decide whether each TCR beta V gene segment behaved as functional or pseudogenic, an earlier analysis of approximately 600 of the donors relied on high-throughput TCR beta sequencing. Donor age, sex, ethnicity and CMV serostatus were collected together with the repertoire data. In a later genetic analysis, genome-wide SNP genotypes for about 65% of the roughly 670 donors were used, and that subset was treated as a discovery cohort. Every repertoire in the discovery cohort had been generated on one and the same sequencing platform. Class I and class II HLA loci were covered by the typing at four-digit resolution. Typing coverage varied by locus: about 620-640 donors for A, B, C, DRB1 and DQB1; more than 500 for DQA1; nearly 610 for DPA1; some 470 for DPB1. Roughly 5 DR-DQ haplotypes were handled as single units for association and clustering, since linkage in the cohort was strong. Among almost 400 genotyped donors of the cohort, an average of roughly 240,000 unique TCR beta nucleotide sequences were sequenced per donor, roughly a sixth of them non-productive. Study-wide findings and limitations: The sequencing pipeline was judged likely to have produced a cluster of highly shared sequence variants as a technical artifact. According to a later analysis, TCR association rates differed among HLA loci, with DRB1 alleles showing the most associated TCRs and HLA-C alleles showing the fewest. Most CMV-associated TCR beta chains appeared to be HLA-restricted in a later analysis, and the HLA associations seemed to be driven largely by CMV exposure. In vitro tests confirmed that a few of the cytomegalovirus-associated TCR beta chains recognize cytomegalovirus antigens. Correlated functional status among segregating V segments might reflect linkage disequilibrium, but an unknown experimental factor could not be ruled out. HLA typing was unavailable for some donors at each locus, so association tests used only the typed subset. A further reported finding was that TCR beta sequences accurately predicted the HLA-A and HLA-B alleles for most subjects in the first cohort. When HLA alleles, especially DR and DQ, strongly co-occurred, TCR associations were difficult to assign to individual alleles. Over 15 rarely observed V segments, including chromosome 9 orphons, were excluded from the earlier analysis of almost 600 of the donors because counts were too low. In the study, 150 to 200 TCR beta chains were listed as associated with cytomegalovirus. CMV serostatus was the only immune exposure information available for the cohort. Specific HLA alleles were associated with 16,951 TCR beta sequences at a false discovery rate of 0.05 in a later analysis. Broadly in line with IMGT annotations, most TCR beta V segments showed up in productive rearrangements about 87% or about 30% of the time in an earlier analysis of approximately 600 of the donors. In a later analysis, HLA-associated TCR beta chains were found to be more clonally expanded and to have lower generation probabilities than equally common non-associated chains. Several of the top co-occurrence clusters appeared to be linked to parvovirus B19, influenza, CMV and Epstein-Barr virus, according to a later analysis. Across donors, most TCR sequences were observed very rarely, whereas some public TCRs were present in many individuals. The cohort was sequenced for TCR beta chains only, and without alpha or paired-chain data the features that could be detected were limited. The authors suggested that the approach could potentially be generalized to other disease states and immunological phenotypes. According to a later genetic analysis, donors in an Asian-associated ancestry cluster had fewer N-insertions in productive TCRs than the approximately 670-donor mean. Cytomegalovirus status was reported to be diagnosed by the classifier with high specificity and sensitivity in both the original and validation cohorts. An association between a missense DCLRE1C variant and V-gene and J-gene trimming of TCR beta chains was found in a later genetic analysis and replicated in an independent cohort. Roughly uniform sequencing depth across donors was assumed in presence/absence analyses, although this assumption may not hold.

The cohort was made up of 500 to 850 healthy bone marrow donors. At the time of sampling, every cohort member was nominally healthy, though immune exposures that went unrecorded were likely present. Of the 600 or so cohort members, just under 300 had a positive CMV serostatus and 350 to 450 had a negative one, while no CMV serostatus was recorded for the donor. Every donor gave a peripheral blood sample, and the peripheral blood mononuclear cells from that sample were used for TCR beta sequencing. Genomic DNA was extracted from the blood cell samples with the Qiagen DNeasy Blood Extraction Kit. The library was prepared using the immunoSEQ multiplex PCR assay. For the multiplex PCR, a mixture combining 60 forward primers for TCR Vbeta segments and 13 reverse primers for TCR Jbeta segments was used. A multiplex PCR assay on genomic DNA amplified the CDR3 region of rearranged TCR beta genes. On the Illumina HiSeq System, the amplified TCR beta libraries were sequenced as 87-base-pair reads. In the paper's pipeline: Across the 500 to 700 repertoires, a later analysis counted tens of millions of unique TCR beta chains, roughly 11 million of which were shared by at least two donors. A nearest-neighbor algorithm error-corrected the raw reads and collapsed the reads into unique sequences, merging closely related sequences to remove PCR and sequencing errors. Alignment of CDR3 sequences to IMGT reference sequences was used to assign V, D and J gene segments. For a sequence to be retained, a match of at least six nucleotides was required to both a V gene segment and a J gene segment. A rearrangement counted as productive if the CDR3 had no stop codons and remained in frame with V and J, and every other rearrangement counted as non-productive. CDR3 was defined by IMGT convention, running from the second conserved V-encoded cysteine to the conserved J-encoded phenylalanine. The earlier analysis of about 610 of the donors excluded sequences that lacked an unambiguous match to a single V gene segment. An earlier analysis of several hundred of the donors classified V segments as functional when productive rearrangements were above 56.7% and as segregating when the standard deviation between donors was above 5%. A statistical classification framework was built for diagnosing cytomegalovirus status from the catalog of TCR beta chain sequences. In a later analysis, V and J genes were assigned by comparing TCR nucleotide sequences against IMGT/GENE-DB human TR gene sequences. A later analysis assigned CDR3 sequences and most-parsimonious VDJ recombination scenarios with the TCRdist pipeline. A later analysis defined each TCR beta chain by its CDR3 amino acid sequence plus V-gene family, and excluded reads lacking a unique V-gene family. To address suspected cross-contamination and a sequencing artifact, a later analysis removed several hundred highly shared, low-generation-probability nucleotide sequences. In a later analysis, a clonal expansion index was calculated for each public chain from normalized within-repertoire ranks of inferred template counts. In a later analysis, generation probabilities were computed with a VDJ recombination model fitted to out-of-frame rearrangements, and the resulting probabilities were checked against IGoR. In a later analysis, TCR-TCR, TCR-HLA and TCR-CMV co-occurrence was scored with hypergeometric tests, and a repertoire-size bias correction was applied to TCR pairs. False discovery rates were estimated in a later analysis by permuting HLA or CMV assignments 20 times. In a later analysis, co-occurring TCRs were grouped with DBSCAN, and TCRdist sequence similarity was added when clustering was performed within HLA-allele-positive subsets. Co-occurrence clustering excluded repertoires with fewer than 30,000 or more than 120,000 public chains, plus five with anomalous nucleotide sharing. TCRdb provides this immuneACCESS table in a form limited to in-frame rearrangements. Some clones are lacking; in checked studies, under half of them reflect an unresolved V gene, and why the rest are absent is not known. V, J and clone size were drawn from that table, and D and trimming were deduced from the DNA. The sample table lists roughly 120,000 clones, 65% to 80% of them with a count of one. Roughly 4% of the sample is in the top ten clones.

Sequencing input: PBMCs. The sequence was obtained from a human donor in good health.

This receptor carries the CDR3 CASSSVKHVYNEQFF. Here is the DNA: TGCGCCAGCAGCTCGGTGAAGCACGTTTACAATGAGCAGTTCTTC. The chain joins TRBV5-1 to TRBJ2-1, with the D segment identity uncertain. V gives up 3 bases and J gives up 4 bases, and the segment between their germline ends measures 14 bases. The CDR3 spans 15 residues, from the cysteine through the phenylalanine. The read is trimmed to its CDR3 DNA, 45 bases read in frame from base 1. CDR1 SGHRS and CDR2 YFSETQ were looked up in the germline V gene.